The source of this TCR beta chain is a study of CD8+CD57+ T cells in acquired aplastic anemia (dated by TCRdb to the late 2010s). Regarding the research as a whole: Extracted DNA from sorted CD4+ and CD8+ cells averaged about 2.9 ug, ranging from about 0.18 to 27.4 ug. CD8+CD57+ expansion was defined as frequency above the mean frequency observed in healthy subjects. Findings and caveats that apply to the study as a whole: Around 28 CD8+ CDR3 sequences were found to be shared between patients and controls, but these sequences appeared to be highly expressed in patients and within the immunodominant clones of the patients. No significant difference in CD8+ Simpson's diversity was found between patients and healthy controls (P=0.060).

Including cysteine and phenylalanine, the CDR3 has 16 amino acids. Only CDR3 DNA is held: 48 bases, read in frame from base 1. Based on the germline V gene, the CDR1 and CDR2 sequences are SGHVS and FQNEAQ. Compared with germline, V lacks 6 bases and J lacks 7 bases; bases without a gene match: 13. This clonotype was seen only a few times. Its target antigen remains unknown. No much larger clone is present one base from it, and per-base qualities are unavailable. Genomic DNA was used as template for profiling of TCR beta VDJ combinations and CDR3 sequences. TCR repertoire sequencing was run on an Illumina HiSeq 2000. The study's own analysis went as follows. TRBV/TRBJ rearrangement plots, CDR3 size and DJ length profiles, and Simpson's diversity index were used to evaluate the repertoires. The most abundant DNA sequence in the deep sequencing data was taken as the immunodominant clone. CDR3 amino acid sequences were checked for sharing across subjects and were also compared against the VDJdb database and published repertoires. TCRdb handled the public reads itself, with Q25 trimming in fastp and clone calling in MiXCR, and kept productive beta chains. Rows are combined by CDR3 protein, so each entry shows the most common genes and DNA. The V and J calls, along with clone size, are taken from TCRdb and not from the paper's own processing. A total of hundreds of thousands of distinct CDR3 sequences appear in this sample, around 33% of them only once. The biggest ten clones account for approximately 0.82% of the sample.

The patients picked for sequencing were ones in whom flow cytometry had shown an expansion of CD8+CD57+ cells. Every patient had severe acquired aplastic anemia, diagnosed using the International Study of Aplastic Anemia and Agranulocytosis and Camitta criteria. At the time blood was sampled, none of the patients had received any therapy. In this study, sorted CD4+ and CD8+ T cells from the blood of healthy subjects and of severe aplastic anemia patients had their TCR repertoires deep-sequenced. Patients were enrolled in the USA under clinicaltrials.gov protocols 00001620, 01623167, 00001397, 00071045, 00081523 and 00961064. Ficoll-Paque density gradient centrifugation was used to isolate peripheral blood mononuclear cells. Before DNA extraction, CD4+ and CD8+ T cells were sorted by FACS or by magnetic beads.

Input material: sorted CD4+, CD8+, or CD8+CD57+ T cells (not recorded which) from PBMCs. The sequence joins TRBV7-8 to TRBJ2-1; 9 bases in between match TRBD1. The TCR was taken from a human donor with aplastic anemia. CDR3 region: CASSRTGTGYANEQFF. The DNA sequence is given as TGTGCCAGCAGTAGGACCGGGACAGGGTATGCGAATGAGCAGTTCTTC.